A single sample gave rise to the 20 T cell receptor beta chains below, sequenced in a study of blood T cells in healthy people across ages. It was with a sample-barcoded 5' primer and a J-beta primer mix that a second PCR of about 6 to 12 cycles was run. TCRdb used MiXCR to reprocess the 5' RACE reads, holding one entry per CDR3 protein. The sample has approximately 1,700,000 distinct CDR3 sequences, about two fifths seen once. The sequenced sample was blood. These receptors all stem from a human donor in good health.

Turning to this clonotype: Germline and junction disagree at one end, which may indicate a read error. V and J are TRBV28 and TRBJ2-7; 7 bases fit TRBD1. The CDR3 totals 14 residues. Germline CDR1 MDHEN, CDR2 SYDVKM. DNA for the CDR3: TGTGCCAGCGCAAACAGGGGAGATGGGTACGGGCAGTACTTC. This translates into CASANRGDGYGQYF.

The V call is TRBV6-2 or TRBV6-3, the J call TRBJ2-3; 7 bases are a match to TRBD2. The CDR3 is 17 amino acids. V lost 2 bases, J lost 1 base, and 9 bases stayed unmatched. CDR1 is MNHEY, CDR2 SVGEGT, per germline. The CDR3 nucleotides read TGTGCCAGCAGTTACGATCGGCCTAGCGGAGGCACAGATACGCAGTATTTT. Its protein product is CASSYDRPSGGTDTQYF.

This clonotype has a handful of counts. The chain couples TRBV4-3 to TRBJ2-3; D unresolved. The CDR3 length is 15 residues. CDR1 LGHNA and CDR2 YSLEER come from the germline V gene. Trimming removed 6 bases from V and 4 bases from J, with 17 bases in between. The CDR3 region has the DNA TGCGCCAGCAGTCACTCTATAGGAGTAGCAGATACGCAGTATTTT. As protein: CASSHSIGVADTQYF.

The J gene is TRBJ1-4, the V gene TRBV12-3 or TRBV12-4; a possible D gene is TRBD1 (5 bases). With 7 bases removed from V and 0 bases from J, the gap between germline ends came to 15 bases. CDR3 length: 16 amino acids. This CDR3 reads CASTTGTETTNEKLFF. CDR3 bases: TGTGCCAGCACCACCGGGACGGAGACAACTAATGAAAAACTGTTTTTT.

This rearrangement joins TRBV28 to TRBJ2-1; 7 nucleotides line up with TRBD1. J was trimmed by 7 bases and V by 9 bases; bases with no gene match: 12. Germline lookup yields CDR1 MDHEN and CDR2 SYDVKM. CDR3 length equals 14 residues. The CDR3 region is CASLTGAGRNEQFF. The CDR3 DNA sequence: TGTGCCAGTCTAACAGGGGCCGGTAGAAATGAGCAGTTCTTC. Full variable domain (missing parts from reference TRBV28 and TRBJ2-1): DVKVTQSSRYLVKRTGEKVFLECVQDMDHENMFWYRQDPGLGLRLIYFSYDVKMKEKGDIPEGYSVSREKKERFSLILESASTNQTSMYLCASLTGAGRNEQFFGPGTRLTVL.

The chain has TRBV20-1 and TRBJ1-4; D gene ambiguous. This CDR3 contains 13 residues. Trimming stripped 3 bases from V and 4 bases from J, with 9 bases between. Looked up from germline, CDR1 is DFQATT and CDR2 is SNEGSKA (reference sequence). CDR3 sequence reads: CSASNRINEKLFF. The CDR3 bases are TGCAGTGCTAGTAACAGAATTAATGAAAAACTGTTTTTT.

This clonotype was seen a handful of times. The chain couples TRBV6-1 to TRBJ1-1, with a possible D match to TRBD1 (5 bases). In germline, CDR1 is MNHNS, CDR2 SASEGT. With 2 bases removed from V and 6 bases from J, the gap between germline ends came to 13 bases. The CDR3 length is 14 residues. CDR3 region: CASSEWQGISEAFF. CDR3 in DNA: TGTGCCAGCAGTGAATGGCAGGGAATCTCTGAAGCTTTCTTT.

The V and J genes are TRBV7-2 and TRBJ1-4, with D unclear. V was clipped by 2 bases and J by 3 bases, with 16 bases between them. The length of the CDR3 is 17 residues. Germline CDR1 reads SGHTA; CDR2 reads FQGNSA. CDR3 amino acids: CASSLPNDGVSNEKLFF. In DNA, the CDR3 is TGTGCCAGCAGCTTACCCAACGACGGGGTGTCTAATGAAAAACTGTTTTTT.

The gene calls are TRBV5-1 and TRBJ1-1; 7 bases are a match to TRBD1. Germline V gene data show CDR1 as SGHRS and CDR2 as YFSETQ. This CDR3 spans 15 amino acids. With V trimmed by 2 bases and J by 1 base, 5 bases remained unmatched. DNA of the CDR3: TGCGCCAGCAGCTTCACAGGGGTACCGAACACTGAAGCTTTCTTT. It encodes CASSFTGVPNTEAFF.

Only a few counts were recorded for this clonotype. The chain's CDR3 is CAIRVMDRSDGSPLHF. The CDR3 DNA reads as TGTGCCATCAGGGTCATGGACAGGTCCGATGGTTCACCCCTCCACTTT. The chain has TRBV10-3 and TRBJ1-6; 7 nucleotides agree with TRBD1. Germline V lookup: CDR1 ENHRY, CDR2 SYGVKD. With V trimmed by 6 bases and J by 9 bases, 14 bases remained unmatched. The CDR3 runs to 16 residues.

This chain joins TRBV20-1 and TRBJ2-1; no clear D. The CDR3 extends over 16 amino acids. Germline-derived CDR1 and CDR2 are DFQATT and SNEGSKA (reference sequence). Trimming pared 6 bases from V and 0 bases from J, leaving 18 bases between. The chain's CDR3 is CSARRRHSLSYNEQFF. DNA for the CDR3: TGCAGTGCCAGAAGGAGACATTCCCTCTCCTACAATGAGCAGTTCTTC.

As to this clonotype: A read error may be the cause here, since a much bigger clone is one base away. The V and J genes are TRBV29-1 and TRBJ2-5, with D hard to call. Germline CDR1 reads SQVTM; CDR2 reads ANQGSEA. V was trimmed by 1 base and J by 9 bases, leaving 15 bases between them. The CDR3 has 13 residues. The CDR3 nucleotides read TGCAGCGTTGAAGTATTAGCATCCGAGGCCCAGTACTTC. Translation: CSVEVLASEAQYF.

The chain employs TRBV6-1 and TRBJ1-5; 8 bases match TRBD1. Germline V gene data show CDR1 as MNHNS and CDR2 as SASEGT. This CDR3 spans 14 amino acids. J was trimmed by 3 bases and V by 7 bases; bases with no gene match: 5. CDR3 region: CASTEQGDNQPQHF. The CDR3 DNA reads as TGTGCCAGCACGGAACAGGGGGACAATCAGCCCCAGCATTTT.

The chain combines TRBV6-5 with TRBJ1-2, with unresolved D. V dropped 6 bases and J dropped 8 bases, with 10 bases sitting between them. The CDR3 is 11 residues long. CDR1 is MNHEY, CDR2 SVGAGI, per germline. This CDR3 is CASRSPEGYTF. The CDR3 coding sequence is TGTGCCAGCAGGAGCCCGGAGGGCTACACCTTC.

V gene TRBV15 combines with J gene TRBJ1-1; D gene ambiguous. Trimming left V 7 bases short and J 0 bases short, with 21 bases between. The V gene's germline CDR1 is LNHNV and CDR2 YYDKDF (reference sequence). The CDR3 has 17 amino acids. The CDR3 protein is CATITVGGGNMNTEAFF. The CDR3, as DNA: TGTGCCACCATCACAGTGGGCGGCGGGAACATGAACACTGAAGCTTTCTTT.

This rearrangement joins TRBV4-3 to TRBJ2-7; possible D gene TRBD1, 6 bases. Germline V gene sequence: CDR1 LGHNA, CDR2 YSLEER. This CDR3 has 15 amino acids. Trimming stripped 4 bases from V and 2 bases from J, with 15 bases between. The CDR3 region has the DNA TGCGCCAGCAGCCCAACGACAGGATGGACCTACGAGCAGTACTTC. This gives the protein CASSPTTGWTYEQYF.

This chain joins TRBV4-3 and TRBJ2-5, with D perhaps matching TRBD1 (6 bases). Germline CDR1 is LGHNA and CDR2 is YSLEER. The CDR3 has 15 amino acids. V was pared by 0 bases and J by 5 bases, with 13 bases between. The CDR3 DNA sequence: TGCGCCAGCAGCCAAGATCGGCAGGGGTGGGAGACCCAGTACTTC. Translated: CASSQDRQGWETQYF.

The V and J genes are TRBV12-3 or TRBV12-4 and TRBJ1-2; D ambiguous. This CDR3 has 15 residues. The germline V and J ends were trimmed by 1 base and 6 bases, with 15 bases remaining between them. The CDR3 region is CASSLVDAGRNGYTF. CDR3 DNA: TGTGCCAGCAGTTTAGTAGACGCGGGAAGGAATGGCTACACCTTC.

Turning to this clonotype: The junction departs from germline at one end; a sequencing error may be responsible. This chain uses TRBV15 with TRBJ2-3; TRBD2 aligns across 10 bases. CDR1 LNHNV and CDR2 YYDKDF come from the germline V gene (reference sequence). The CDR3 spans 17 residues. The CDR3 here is CATSILGLAASTDMQYF. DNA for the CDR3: TGTGCCACCAGCATACTAGGACTAGCGGCTAGCACAGATATGCAGTATTTT.

CDR3 loop: CSVRVGSTDTQYF. The CDR3 nucleotides are TGCAGCGTTAGGGTAGGGAGCACAGATACGCAGTATTTT. The rearrangement uses TRBV29-1 and TRBJ2-3; D is uncertain. The CDR3 totals 13 residues. V gave up 5 bases and J gave up 0 bases, with 9 bases separating them. Germline loops: CDR1 SQVTM, CDR2 ANQGSEA.